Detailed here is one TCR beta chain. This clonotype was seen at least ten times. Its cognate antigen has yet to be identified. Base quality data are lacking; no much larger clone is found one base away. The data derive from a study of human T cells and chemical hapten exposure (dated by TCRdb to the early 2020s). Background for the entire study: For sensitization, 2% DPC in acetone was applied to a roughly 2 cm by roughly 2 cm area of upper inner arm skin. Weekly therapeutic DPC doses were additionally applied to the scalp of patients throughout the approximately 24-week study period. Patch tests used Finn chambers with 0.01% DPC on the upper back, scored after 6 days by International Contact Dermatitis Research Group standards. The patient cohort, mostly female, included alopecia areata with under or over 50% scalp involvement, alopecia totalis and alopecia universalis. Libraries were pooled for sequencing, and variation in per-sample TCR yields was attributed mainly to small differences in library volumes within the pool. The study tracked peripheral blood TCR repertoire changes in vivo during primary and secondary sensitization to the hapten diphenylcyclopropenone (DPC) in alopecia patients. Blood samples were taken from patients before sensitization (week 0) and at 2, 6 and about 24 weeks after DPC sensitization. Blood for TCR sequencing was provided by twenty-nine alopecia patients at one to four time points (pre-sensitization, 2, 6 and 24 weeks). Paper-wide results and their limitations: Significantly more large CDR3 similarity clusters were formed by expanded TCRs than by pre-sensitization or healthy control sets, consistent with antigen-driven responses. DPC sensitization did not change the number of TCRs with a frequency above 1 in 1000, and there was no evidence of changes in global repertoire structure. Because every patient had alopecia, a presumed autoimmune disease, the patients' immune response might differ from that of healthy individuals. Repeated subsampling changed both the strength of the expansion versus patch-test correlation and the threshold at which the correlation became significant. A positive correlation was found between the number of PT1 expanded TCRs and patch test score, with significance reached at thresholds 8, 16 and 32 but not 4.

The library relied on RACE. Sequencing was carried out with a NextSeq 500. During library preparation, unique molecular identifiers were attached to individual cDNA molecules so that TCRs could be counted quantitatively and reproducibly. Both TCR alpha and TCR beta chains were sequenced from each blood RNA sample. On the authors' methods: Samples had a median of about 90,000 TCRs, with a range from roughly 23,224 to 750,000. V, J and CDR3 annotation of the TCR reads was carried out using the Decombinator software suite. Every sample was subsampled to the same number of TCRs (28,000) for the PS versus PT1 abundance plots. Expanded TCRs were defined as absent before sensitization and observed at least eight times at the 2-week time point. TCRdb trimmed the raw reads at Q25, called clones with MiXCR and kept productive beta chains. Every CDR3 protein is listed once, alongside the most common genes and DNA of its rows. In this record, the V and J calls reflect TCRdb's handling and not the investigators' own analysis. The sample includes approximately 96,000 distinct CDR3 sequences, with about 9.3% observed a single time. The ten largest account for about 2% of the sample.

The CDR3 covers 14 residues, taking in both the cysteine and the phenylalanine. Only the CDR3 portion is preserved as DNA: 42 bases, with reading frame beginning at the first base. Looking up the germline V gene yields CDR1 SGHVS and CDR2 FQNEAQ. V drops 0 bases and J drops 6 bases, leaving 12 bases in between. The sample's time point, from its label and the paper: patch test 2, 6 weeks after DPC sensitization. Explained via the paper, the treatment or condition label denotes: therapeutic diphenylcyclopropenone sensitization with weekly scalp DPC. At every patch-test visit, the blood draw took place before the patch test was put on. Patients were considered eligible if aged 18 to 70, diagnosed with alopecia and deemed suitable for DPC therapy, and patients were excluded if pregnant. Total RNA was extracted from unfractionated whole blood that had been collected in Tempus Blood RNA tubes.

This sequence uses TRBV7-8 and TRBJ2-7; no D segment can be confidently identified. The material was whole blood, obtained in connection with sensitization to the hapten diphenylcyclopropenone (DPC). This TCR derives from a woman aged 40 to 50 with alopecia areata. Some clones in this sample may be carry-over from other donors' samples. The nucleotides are TGTGCCAGCAGCTTAGCGTTTCACAATACCGAGCAGTACTTC. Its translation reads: CASSLAFHNTEQYF.